A selection of T cell receptor beta chains follows, all from one sample in a study of shared clonotypes between healthy human individuals. Sequenced by immunoSEQ multiplex PCR; TCRdb stores in-frame clones only, minus some. The sample includes about half a million clones, around four fifths seen only once; the top ten take about 11%. The source material was PBMCs. All receptors come from a woman in her thirties or forties in good health. Some clones in this sample may be carry-over from other donors' samples. Both conserved end residues are part of each CDR3. The D gene is left open where the match is weak. Some rows mark clone size as missing; the rest say once, few, many or name a class of expanded clone.

V	D	size	J	CDR3	DNA
TRBV4-2	TRBD2	.	TRBJ2-7	CASSQWGGSSYEQYF	TGTGCCAGCAGCCAATGGGGCGGGAGCTCCTACGAGCAGTACTTC
TRBV18	.	.	TRBJ2-1	CASSPLAGSSYNEQFF	TGTGCCAGCTCACCACTGGCGGGAAGTTCTTACAATGAGCAGTTCTTC
TRBV5-1	.	.	TRBJ2-1	CASSLASGVYNEQFF	TGCGCCAGCAGCTTGGCGTCCGGAGTCTACAATGAGCAGTTCTTC
TRBV7-6	.	.	TRBJ2-6	CASSPVSSGANVLTF	TGTGCCAGCAGCCCAGTGTCTTCTGGGGCCAACGTCCTGACTTTC
TRBV5-1	.	.	TRBJ2-5	CASSFSGGEETQYF	TGCGCCAGCAGCTTTAGCGGAGGGGAAGAGACCCAGTACTTC
TRBV15	.	.	TRBJ1-1	CATSSRPVPVHTEAFF	TGTGCCACCAGCAGTCGCCCGGTTCCGGTGCACACTGAAGCTTTCTTT
TRBV18	.	.	TRBJ2-3	CASSVGTDTQYF	TGTGCCAGCTCAGTCGGCACAGATACGCAGTATTTT
TRBV6-6	TRBD1	.	TRBJ1-2	CASSYTDRGRKGYTF	TGTGCCAGCAGTTACACGGACAGGGGGCGAAAGGGCTACACCTTC
TRBV30	TRBD1	few	TRBJ1-1	CAWRPLFSRDRVSEAFF	TGTGCCTGGAGGCCCCTCTTCTCCCGGGACAGGGTGTCTGAAGCTTTCTTT
TRBV5-1	TRBD2	few	TRBJ2-3	CASSLALTSGSLSGDTQYF	TGCGCCAGCAGCTTGGCCCTGACTAGCGGGAGCCTGTCGGGGGATACGCAGTATTTT
TRBV5-8	.	.	TRBJ2-7	CAGSSGRAPYEQYF	TGTGCCGGCAGCTCCGGACGGGCCCCCTACGAGCAGTACTTC
TRBV28	.	few	TRBJ2-5	CASTLVRTETQYF	TGTGCCAGCACCTTAGTTAGAACGGAGACCCAGTACTTC
TRBV11-3	.	.	TRBJ2-1	CASSSTRGNEQFF	TGTGCCAGCAGCTCAACCAGGGGTAATGAGCAGTTCTTC
TRBV11-2	.	.	TRBJ2-4	CASSLDLTIQYF	TGTGCCAGCAGCTTAGATCTCACCATTCAGTACTTC
TRBV19	.	.	TRBJ1-5	CASTEIRGINQPQHF	TGTGCCAGTACCGAGATAAGGGGAATAAATCAGCCCCAGCATTTT
TRBV30	TRBD2	.	TRBJ2-1	CAWSPLAGVYNEQFF	TGTGCCTGGAGTCCGCTAGCGGGAGTCTACAATGAGCAGTTCTTC
TRBV29-1	TRBD2	.	TRBJ2-7	CSASHELAGGFGEQYF	TGCAGCGCCTCCCACGAACTAGCGGGGGGCTTTGGGGAGCAGTACTTC
TRBV5-1	TRBD1	.	TRBJ1-4	CASSSGQGNEKLFF	TGCGCCAGCAGCTCGGGACAGGGGAATGAAAAACTGTTTTTT
TRBV27	.	.	TRBJ2-6	CASSLWQGDHSGANVLTF	TGTGCCAGCAGTTTATGGCAGGGTGACCACTCTGGGGCCAACGTCCTGACTTTC
TRBV11-2	.	.	TRBJ2-4	CASSPQRRGGRQYF	TGTGCCAGCAGCCCTCAGCGCAGGGGAGGCCGTCAGTACTTC
TRBV18	.	once	TRBJ2-7	CASSPPSGVNEQYF	TGTGCCAGCTCACCACCGTCAGGGGTGAACGAGCAGTACTTC
TRBV30	.	few	TRBJ1-4	CACGLYDEKLFF	TGTGCCTGCGGTCTCTATGATGAAAAACTGTTTTTT
TRBV28	.	.	TRBJ2-4	CASSTQGNIQYF	TGTGCCAGCAGTACACAGGGAAACATTCAGTACTTC
TRBV15	.	.	TRBJ2-3	CATSREWRESNTQYF	TGTGCCACCAGCAGAGAATGGCGGGAATCAAATACGCAGTATTTT
TRBV14	TRBD2	many	TRBJ2-1	CASSQERQREGYERESYEQFF	TGTGCCAGCAGCCAAGAGAGGCAGCGGGAGGGCTACGAGCGGGAGTCTTATGAGCAGTTCTTC
TRBV10-3	.	.	TRBJ1-3	CAISESGSGNTIYF	TGTGCCATCAGTGAGTCAGGATCTGGAAACACCATATATTTT
TRBV7-2	.	.	TRBJ2-7	CASSVRWGYEQYF	TGTGCCAGCAGCGTTAGGTGGGGGTACGAGCAGTACTTC
TRBV7-8	.	once	TRBJ2-2	CASRPRRTNPPTGELFF	TGTGCCAGCAGGCCTAGGCGGACTAACCCACCCACCGGGGAGCTGTTTTTT
TRBV18	.	.	TRBJ1-2	CASSPPSLESYGYTF	TGTGCCAGCTCACCTCCTTCTCTCGAGTCCTATGGCTACACCTTC
TRBV5-1	.	.	TRBJ1-4	CASSFRATATNEKLFF	TGCGCCAGCAGCTTTAGGGCAACTGCAACTAATGAAAAACTGTTTTTT
TRBV5-5	TRBD2	.	TRBJ2-5	CASSTGTSGRARETQYF	TGTGCCAGCAGCACGGGGACTAGCGGGAGGGCCCGGGAGACCCAGTACTTC
TRBV11-2	.	few	TRBJ2-1	CASSLDPGMNEQFF	TGTGCCAGCAGCTTAGATCCAGGGATGAATGAGCAGTTCTTC
TRBV5-1	TRBD1	.	TRBJ1-1	CASSWGQGLEAFF	TGCGCCAGCAGCTGGGGACAGGGATTAGAAGCTTTCTTT
TRBV11-2	.	.	TRBJ1-1	CASSPQWGSLNTEAFF	TGTGCCAGCAGCCCTCAATGGGGAAGTTTGAACACTGAAGCTTTCTTT
TRBV10-2	.	few	TRBJ1-1	CASSPGGENTEAFF	TGCGCCAGCAGTCCCGGAGGGGAGAACACTGAAGCTTTCTTT
TRBV11-2	.	.	TRBJ2-3	CASSLGLFRDTQYF	TGTGCCAGCAGCTTAGGTCTGTTCCGGGATACGCAGTATTTT
TRBV7-9	TRBD2	.	TRBJ2-2	CARRASGSGTGELFF	TGTGCCAGAAGAGCCAGCGGGAGCGGCACCGGGGAGCTGTTTTTT
TRBV15	.	.	TRBJ1-5	CATSRDPAGNQPQHF	TGTGCCACCAGCAGAGATCCCGCAGGGAATCAGCCCCAGCATTTT
TRBV5-1	.	.	TRBJ2-3	CASSLRQRSSTDTQYF	TGCGCCAGCAGCCTGCGACAGCGTTCTAGCACAGATACGCAGTATTTT
TRBV30	.	.	TRBJ1-2	CAWSPQNYGYTF	TGTGCCTGGAGTCCCCAAAACTATGGCTACACCTTC
TRBV5-1	.	.	TRBJ1-1	CASSGREARPNTEAFF	TGCGCCAGCAGCGGCCGGGAGGCACGGCCCAACACTGAAGCTTTCTTT
TRBV5-6	.	.	TRBJ2-2	CASSLWATGELFF	TGTGCCAGCAGCTTATGGGCGACCGGGGAGCTGTTTTTT
TRBV7-8	.	.	TRBJ1-3	CASSLARADPISSGNTIYF	TGTGCCAGCAGCTTAGCGCGTGCGGATCCCATAAGCTCTGGAAACACCATATATTTT
TRBV4-2	TRBD1	.	TRBJ1-2	CASSLDREVYGYTF	TGTGCCAGCAGCTTGGACAGGGAGGTCTATGGCTACACCTTC
TRBV10-3	TRBD1	once	TRBJ2-7	CAISDRGWEQYF	TGTGCCATCAGTGACAGGGGGTGGGAGCAGTACTTC
TRBV19	.	once	TRBJ2-5	CASTQGYQETQYF	TGTGCCAGTACCCAGGGGTACCAAGAGACCCAGTACTTC
TRBV5-1	TRBD2	.	TRBJ2-3	CASSPRTSGVTDTQYF	TGCGCCAGCAGCCCACGGACTAGCGGGGTAACAGATACGCAGTATTTT
TRBV29-1	.	once	TRBJ2-2	CSVDIANTGELFF	TGCAGCGTTGACATCGCGAACACCGGGGAGCTGTTTTTT
TRBV7-9	.	.	TRBJ1-3	CASSLFGLAGNTIYF	TGTGCCAGCAGCTTATTTGGGTTGGCTGGAAACACCATATATTTT
TRBV10-3	TRBD1	.	TRBJ1-2	CAITPGQGLRNYGYTF	TGTGCCATCACCCCGGGACAGGGTTTGAGGAACTATGGCTACACCTTC
TRBV5-4	TRBD1	.	TRBJ1-2	CASSLAGTGRGYTF	TGTGCCAGCAGCTTAGCCGGGACAGGGAGAGGCTACACCTTC